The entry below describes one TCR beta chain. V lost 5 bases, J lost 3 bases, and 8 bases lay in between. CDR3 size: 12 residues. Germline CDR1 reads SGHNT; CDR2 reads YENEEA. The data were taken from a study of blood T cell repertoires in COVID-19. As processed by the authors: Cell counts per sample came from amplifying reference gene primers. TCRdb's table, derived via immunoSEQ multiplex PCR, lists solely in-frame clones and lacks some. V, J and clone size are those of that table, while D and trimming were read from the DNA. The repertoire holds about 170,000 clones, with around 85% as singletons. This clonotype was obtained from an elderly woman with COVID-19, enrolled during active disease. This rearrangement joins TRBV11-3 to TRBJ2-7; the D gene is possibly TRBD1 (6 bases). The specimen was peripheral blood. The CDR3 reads CASSTQGYEQYF. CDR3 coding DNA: TGTGCCAGCAGCACACAGGGCTACGAGCAGTACTTC.